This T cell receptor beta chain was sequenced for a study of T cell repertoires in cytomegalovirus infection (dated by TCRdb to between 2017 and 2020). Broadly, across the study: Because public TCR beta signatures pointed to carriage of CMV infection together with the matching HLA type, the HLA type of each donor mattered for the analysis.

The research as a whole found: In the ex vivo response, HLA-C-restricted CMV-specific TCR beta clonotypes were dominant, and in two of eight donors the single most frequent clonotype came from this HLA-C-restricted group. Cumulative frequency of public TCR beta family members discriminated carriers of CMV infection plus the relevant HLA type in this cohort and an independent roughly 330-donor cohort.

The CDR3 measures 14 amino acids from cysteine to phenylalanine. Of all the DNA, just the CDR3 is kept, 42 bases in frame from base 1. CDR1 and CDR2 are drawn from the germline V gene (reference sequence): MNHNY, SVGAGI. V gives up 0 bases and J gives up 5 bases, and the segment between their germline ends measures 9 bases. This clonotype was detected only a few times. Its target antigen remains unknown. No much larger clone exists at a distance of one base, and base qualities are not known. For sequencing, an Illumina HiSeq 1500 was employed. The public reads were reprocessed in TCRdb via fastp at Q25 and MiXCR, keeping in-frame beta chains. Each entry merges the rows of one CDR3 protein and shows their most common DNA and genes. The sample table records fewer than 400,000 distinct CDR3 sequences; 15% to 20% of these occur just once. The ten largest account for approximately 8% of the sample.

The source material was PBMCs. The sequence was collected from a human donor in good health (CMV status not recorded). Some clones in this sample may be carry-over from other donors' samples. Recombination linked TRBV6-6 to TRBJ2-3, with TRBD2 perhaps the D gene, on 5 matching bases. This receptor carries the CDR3 CASSYSLGRDTQYF. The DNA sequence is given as TGTGCCAGCAGTTACTCACTAGGCCGAGATACGCAGTATTTT.